The sequence of this T cell receptor beta chain was determined in a study of blood T cell repertoires in COVID-19. Losses at the gene ends were 4 bases for V and 9 bases for J; bases not matched to a gene: 6. This CDR3 has 14 amino acids. The germline CDR1 and CDR2 sequences are KGHDR and SFDVKD. Some clones are missing from TCRdb's copy, which holds only in-frame ones; the method was immunoSEQ multiplex PCR. The table records about 270,000 clones, roughly 91% of them present only once. This clone was observed once. This rearrangement joins TRBV24-1 to TRBJ2-1; 9 bases agree with TRBD2. Sequenced input: PBMCs or T cells enriched from blood (not recorded which). The receptor was derived from an older woman in a cohort exposed to, infected with or recovered from COVID-19 (not recorded which). The CDR3 loop is CATSESTSGSEQFF. The CDR3 DNA follows: TGTGCCACCAGTGAGTCGACTAGCGGCAGTGAGCAGTTCTTC.